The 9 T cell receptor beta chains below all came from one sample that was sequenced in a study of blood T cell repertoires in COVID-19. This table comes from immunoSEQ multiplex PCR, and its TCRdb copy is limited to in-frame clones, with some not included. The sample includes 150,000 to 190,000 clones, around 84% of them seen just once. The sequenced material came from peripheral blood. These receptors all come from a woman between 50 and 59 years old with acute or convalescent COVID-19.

This chain's CDR3 is CASSSTPGLHLYGYTF. The CDR3 DNA is TGTGCCAGCAGCTCCACCCCAGGACTTCATCTCTATGGCTACACCTTC. The V call is TRBV21-1, the J call TRBJ1-2. TRBV21-1 is shown as a pseudogene. This CDR3 spans 16 amino acids.

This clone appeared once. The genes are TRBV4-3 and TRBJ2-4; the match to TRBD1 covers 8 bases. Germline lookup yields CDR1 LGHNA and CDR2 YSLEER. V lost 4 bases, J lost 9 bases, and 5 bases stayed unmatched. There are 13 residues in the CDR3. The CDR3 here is CASSLTGVTIQYF. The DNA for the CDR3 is TGCGCCAGCAGCCTGACAGGGGTTACCATTCAGTACTTC.

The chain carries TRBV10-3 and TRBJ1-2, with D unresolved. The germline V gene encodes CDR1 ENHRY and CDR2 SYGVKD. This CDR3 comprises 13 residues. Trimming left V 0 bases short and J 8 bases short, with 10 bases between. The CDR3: CAISESRGGGYTF. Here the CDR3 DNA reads TGTGCCATCAGTGAGTCTCGGGGTGGGGGCTACACCTTC.

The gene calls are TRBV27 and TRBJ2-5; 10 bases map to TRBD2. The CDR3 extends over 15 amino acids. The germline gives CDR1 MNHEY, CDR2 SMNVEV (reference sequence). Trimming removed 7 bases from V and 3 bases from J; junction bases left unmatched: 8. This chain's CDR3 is CASTRRLAGEETQYF. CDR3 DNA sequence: TGTGCCAGCACTCGGAGACTAGCGGGTGAAGAGACCCAGTACTTC.

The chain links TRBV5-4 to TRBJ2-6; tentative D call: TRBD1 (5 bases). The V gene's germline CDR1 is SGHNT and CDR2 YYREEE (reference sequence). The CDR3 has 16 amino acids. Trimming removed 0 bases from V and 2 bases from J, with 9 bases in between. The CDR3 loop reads CASSLVGVPGANVLTF. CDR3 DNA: TGTGCCAGCAGCTTGGTAGGGGTACCTGGGGCCAACGTCCTGACTTTC.

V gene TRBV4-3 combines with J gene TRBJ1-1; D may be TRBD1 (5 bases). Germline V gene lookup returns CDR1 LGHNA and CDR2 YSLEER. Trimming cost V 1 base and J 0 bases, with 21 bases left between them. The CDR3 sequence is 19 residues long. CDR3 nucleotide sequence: TGCGCCAGCAGCCAAGGAGCGGGGACCATAAACTTTATGAACACTGAAGCTTTCTTT. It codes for CASSQGAGTINFMNTEAFF.

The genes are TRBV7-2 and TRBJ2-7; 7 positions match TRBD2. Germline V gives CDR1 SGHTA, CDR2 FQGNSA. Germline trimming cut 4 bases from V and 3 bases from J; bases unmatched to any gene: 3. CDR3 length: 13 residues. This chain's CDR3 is CASSSQRDYEQYF. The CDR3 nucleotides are TGTGCCAGCAGCTCCCAGCGGGACTACGAGCAGTACTTC.

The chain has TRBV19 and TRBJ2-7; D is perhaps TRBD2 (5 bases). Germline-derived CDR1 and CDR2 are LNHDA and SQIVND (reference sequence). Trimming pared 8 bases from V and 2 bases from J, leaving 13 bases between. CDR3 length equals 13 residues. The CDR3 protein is CASSEAPTYEQYF. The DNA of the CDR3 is TGTGCCAGTTCGGAGGCCCCTACCTACGAGCAGTACTTC.

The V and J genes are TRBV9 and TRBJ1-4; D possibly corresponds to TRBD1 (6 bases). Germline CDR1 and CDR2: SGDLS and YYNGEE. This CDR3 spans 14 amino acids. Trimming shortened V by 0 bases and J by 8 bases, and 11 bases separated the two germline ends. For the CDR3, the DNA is TGTGCCAGCAGCGTAGGCCCAGGGGACGAAAAACTGTTTTTT. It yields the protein CASSVGPGDEKLFF. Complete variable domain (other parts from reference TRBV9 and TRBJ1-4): DSGVTQTPKHLITATGQRVTLRCSPRSGDLSVYWYQQSLDQGLQFLIQYYNGEERAKGNILERFSAQQFPDLHSELNLSSLELGDSALYFCASSVGPGDEKLFFGSGTQLSVL.